Following are 32 T cell receptor beta chains from one sample sequenced in a study of cytomegalovirus exposure and HLA in healthy donors. Clones were read by immunoSEQ multiplex PCR, and TCRdb kept only the in-frame ones, dropping some. The data contain about 140,000 clones, around nine tenths of them singletons. The source material was PBMCs. The receptor source for this set is a woman aged 18-29 years in good health and CMV-seropositive.

CDR3 DNA sequence: TGTGCCAGCAAGGGAGGTTCGGGAACAGATACGCAGTATTTT. Protein product: CASKGGSGTDTQYF. The chain is built from TRBV6-6 and TRBJ2-3; possible D gene TRBD2, 6 bases. The CDR3 has 14 residues. From germline, CDR1 is MNHNY and CDR2 SVGAGI (reference sequence). V shed 7 bases and J shed 3 bases, with 14 bases lying between them.

The chain links TRBV5-1 to TRBJ1-5, with no clear D. The germline gives CDR1 SGHRS, CDR2 YFSETQ. This CDR3 region has 14 residues. V gave up 0 bases and J gave up 3 bases, with 7 bases separating them. The CDR3 sequence is CASSLGETNQPQHF. The CDR3, as DNA: TGCGCCAGCAGCTTGGGGGAGACCAATCAGCCCCAGCATTTT.

The V call is TRBV30, the J call TRBJ1-2, with D perhaps matching TRBD1 (5 bases). Between the trimmed V and J ends, which lost 1 base and 1 base, there was a span of 10 bases. The CDR3 is made up of 14 amino acids. CDR1 and CDR2 (germline): GTSNPN, SVGIG (reference sequence). In DNA form, the CDR3 reads TGTGCCTGGAGTGGGCAGGGTCTTAACTATGGCTACACCTTC. Translation gives CAWSGQGLNYGYTF. The full variable domain, its missing parts supplied by reference TRBV30 and TRBJ1-2, is SQTIHQWPATLVQPVGSPLSLECTVEGTSNPNLYWYRQAAGRGLQLLFYSVGIGQISSEVPQNLSASRPQDRQFILSSKKLLLSDSGFYLCAWSGQGLNYGYTFGSGTRLTVV.

This chain joins TRBV4-3 and TRBJ2-1; D unresolved. The CDR3 spans 14 residues. Germline CDR1 reads LGHNA; CDR2 reads YSLEER. V was clipped by 1 base and J by 6 bases, with 10 bases between them. CDR3 residues: CASSQVYASNEQFF. CDR3 in DNA: TGCGCCAGCAGCCAAGTCTACGCGAGCAATGAGCAGTTCTTC.

This clone was counted a single time. The V call is TRBV6-1, the J call TRBJ1-2; D remains unclear. V lost 6 bases and J lost 1, with 9 bases in between. CDR3 size: 13 residues. Germline V gene lookup returns CDR1 MNHNS and CDR2 SASEGT. The CDR3 sequence: CASRKQINYGYTF. The CDR3 bases are TGTGCCAGCAGGAAACAGATTAACTATGGCTACACCTTC.

The V call is TRBV4-2, the J call TRBJ2-7, with 10 bases that match TRBD1. This CDR3 contains 14 residues. Germline CDR1 is LGHNA and CDR2 is YNFKEQ. J was trimmed by 3 bases and V by 4 bases; bases with no gene match: 3. The CDR3 region is CASSLGQGDYEQYF. CDR3 coding DNA: TGTGCCAGCAGCCTAGGACAGGGGGACTACGAGCAGTACTTC.

The V call is TRBV6-1, the J call TRBJ1-1; 9 bases agree with TRBD1. The CDR3 has 12 amino acids. With 6 bases clipped from V and 7 bases from J, the junction kept 3 bases outside the gene matches. Germline V CDR1 and CDR2: MNHNS, SASEGT. CDR3 nucleotides: TGTGCCAGCAGCGAGACAGGGGGTGAAGCTTTCTTT. Its translation is CASSETGGEAFF.

This clone occurred once. The chain has TRBV9 and TRBJ2-3, with D maybe TRBD2 (6 bases). Per the germline V gene, CDR1 is SGDLS and CDR2 is YYNGEE. The CDR3 is made up of 14 amino acids. The V end lost 4 bases, the J end lost 0 bases, and 9 bases lay between the germline ends. CDR3 sequence: CASSPGSSTDTQYF. CDR3 nucleotides: TGTGCCAGCAGCCCCGGGAGTAGCACAGATACGCAGTATTTT.

The chain combines TRBV27 with TRBJ1-1; D might be TRBD1 (5 bases). Trimming removed 4 bases at V and 5 bases at J, with 11 bases between. The germline gives CDR1 MNHEY, CDR2 SMNVEV (reference sequence). The CDR3 covers 13 residues. CDR3 in amino acids: CASSSGGRTEAFF. The CDR3 nucleotides are TGTGCCAGCAGTTCCGGGGGACGGACTGAAGCTTTCTTT.

This chain uses TRBV18 with TRBJ2-5, with 7 bases matching TRBD2. Germline CDR1 and CDR2: KGHSH and LQKENI. The CDR3 extends over 16 amino acids. The J segment lost 4 bases and the V segment lost 3 bases, leaving 11 bases of the junction unmatched. The CDR3 DNA is TGTGCCAGCTCACCTCCGGGACTACGCATTCCAGAGACCCAGTACTTC. Residues: CASSPPGLRIPETQYF.

V gene TRBV21-1 combines with J gene TRBJ1-4; the table's D call TRBD1 went unverified against the DNA. TRBV21-1 is recorded as a pseudogene. This CDR3 has 17 amino acids. The CDR3 loop reads CASSKIVHRGRGEKLFF. The CDR3 region has the DNA TGTGCCAGCAGCAAAATAGTACACAGGGGGCGAGGTGAAAAACTGTTTTTT.

The chain joins TRBV5-1 to TRBJ2-7, with no clear D. Trimming cost V 0 bases and J 2 bases, with 9 bases left between them. The CDR3 consists of 14 residues. The germline V gene encodes CDR1 SGHRS and CDR2 YFSETQ. The chain's CDR3 is CASSLDSNTYEQYF. The CDR3 nucleotides read TGCGCCAGCAGCTTGGATAGCAACACCTACGAGCAGTACTTC.

The chain employs TRBV18 and TRBJ2-3; 8 bases match TRBD1. V lost 5 bases and J lost 5; bases outside the gene matches: 9. This CDR3 region has 15 residues. Germline V gene lookup returns CDR1 KGHSH and CDR2 LQKENI. CDR3 sequence: CASSETGALGDTQYF. CDR3 sequence (DNA): TGTGCCAGCTCAGAGACAGGGGCGTTGGGAGATACGCAGTATTTT.

The chain employs TRBV5-1 and TRBJ1-3, with a possible D match to TRBD1 (6 bases). The germline V and J ends were trimmed by 4 bases and 0 bases, with 17 bases remaining between them. The germline CDR1 and CDR2 sequences are SGHRS and YFSETQ. The CDR3 is 17 amino acids. The CDR3 bases are TGCGCCAGCAGCATAGAACAGGGTGGAAGCTCTGGAAACACCATATATTTT. Translated: CASSIEQGGSSGNTIYF.

The chain has TRBV7-3 and TRBJ2-1; 7 bases line up with TRBD1. There are 14 residues in the CDR3. V was clipped by 2 bases and J by 9 bases; unmatched bases: 7. Per germline, CDR1 SGHTA and CDR2 FQGTGA. As DNA, the CDR3 is TGTGCCAGCAGCTTAGGGGGCAGGGGGACTGAGCAGTTCTTC. Its protein is CASSLGGRGTEQFF.

This chain uses TRBV27 with TRBJ1-5; 11 bases agree with TRBD1. After removal of 6 bases from V and 2 bases from J, the junction contained 9 bases not matched to a gene. This CDR3 comprises 17 residues. Per the germline V gene, CDR1 is MNHEY and CDR2 is SMNVEV (reference sequence). CDR3 sequence: CASRPGQGARGNQPQHF. CDR3 coding DNA: TGTGCCAGCAGACCCGGACAGGGGGCGCGAGGCAATCAGCCCCAGCATTTT.

The V and J genes are TRBV28 and TRBJ1-5; 8 nucleotides align to TRBD1. CDR1 is MDHEN, CDR2 SYDVKM, per germline. The CDR3 covers 15 residues. V lost 3 bases to trimming and J lost 2 bases; unmatched junction nucleotides: 3. CDR3 sequence reads: CASSFDRGGNQPQHF. As DNA, the CDR3 is TGTGCCAGCAGTTTCGACAGGGGAGGCAATCAGCCCCAGCATTTT.

The rearrangement uses TRBV2 and TRBJ2-7; TRBD2 matches 11 bases. The CDR3 contains 15 residues. Per germline, CDR1 SNHLY and CDR2 FYNNEI. The V segment lost 8 bases and the J segment 6 bases; nucleotides outside the gene matches: 12. In DNA form, the CDR3 reads TGTGCCAGCCAATCCCTTACTAGCGGGAGCGGCGAGCAGTACTTC. Protein sequence: CASQSLTSGSGEQYF.

The chain links TRBV19 to TRBJ1-1; 8 positions match TRBD1. This CDR3 comprises 14 residues. The V gene's germline CDR1 is LNHDA and CDR2 SQIVND (reference sequence). V was clipped by 5 bases and J by 7 bases; unmatched bases: 9. CDR3 sequence: CASSPRQGRNEAFF. The CDR3, as DNA: TGTGCCAGTAGTCCTAGACAGGGGAGGAATGAAGCTTTCTTT.

Concerning this clone itself: An end of the junction differs from the germline gene, which may be a read error. The genes are TRBV28 and TRBJ2-1; D perhaps matches TRBD2 (6 bases). Germline V gene sequence: CDR1 MDHEN, CDR2 SYDVKM. CDR3 length: 12 residues. The DNA for the CDR3 is TGTGCCAGCAGTGTCGGACTGAACGAGCGGGTCTTC. Protein: CASSVGLNERVF.

This clone was detected ten times or more. The chain has TRBV6-5 and TRBJ1-1, with D possibly TRBD1 on 5 matching bases. CDR1 is MNHEY, CDR2 SVGAGI, per germline. Trimming removed 1 base from V and 7 bases from J, with 7 bases in between. The CDR3 runs to 12 residues. The CDR3: CASSYYTGEAFF. CDR3 nucleotide sequence: TGTGCCAGCAGTTACTATACAGGTGAAGCTTTCTTT.

This chain uses TRBV4-2 with TRBJ1-2; D possibly corresponds to TRBD1 (5 bases). The CDR3 is 16 amino acids. Germline V gene sequence: CDR1 LGHNA, CDR2 YNFKEQ. The V gene lost 0 bases and the J gene lost 6 bases, with 17 bases spanning the gap. CDR3 protein: CASSQDERGLVDGYTF. DNA for the CDR3: TGTGCCAGCAGCCAAGATGAGCGGGGCTTGGTGGATGGCTACACCTTC.

In its sample, this clone was seen a few times. The chain employs TRBV28 and TRBJ1-2; TRBD1 agrees at 9 bases. The V gene end was trimmed by 7 bases and the J gene end by 3 bases; junction bases not matched to a gene: 15. The CDR3 is 17 amino acids. Germline V gene sequence: CDR1 MDHEN, CDR2 SYDVKM. The CDR3: CASTPGVGQGNYYGYTF. CDR3 nucleotide sequence: TGTGCCAGCACCCCCGGGGTGGGACAGGGCAACTACTATGGCTACACCTTC.

This clone has a count of ten or more. The CDR3 reads CSVGGQGPGETQYF. CDR3 bases: TGCAGCGTTGGGGGACAGGGACCCGGGGAGACCCAGTACTTC. This chain uses TRBV29-1 with TRBJ2-5, with TRBD1 matching over 9 bases. After removal of 4 bases from V and 5 bases from J, the junction contained 8 bases not matched to a gene. The CDR3 runs 14 residues. CDR1 SQVTM and CDR2 ANQGSEA come from the germline V gene.

The chain combines TRBV29-1 with TRBJ2-7; TRBD1 matches 9 bases. Germline V gives CDR1 SQVTM, CDR2 ANQGSEA. J was trimmed by 1 base and V by 4 bases; bases with no gene match: 5. There are 14 residues in the CDR3. The CDR3 here is CSVAPGQGSYEQYF. CDR3 DNA: TGCAGCGTTGCCCCGGGACAGGGATCCTACGAGCAGTACTTC.

The chain joins TRBV4-3 to TRBJ1-2; D is ambiguous. The CDR3 runs 13 residues. The V gene's germline CDR1 is LGHNA and CDR2 YSLEER. With 0 bases removed from V and 7 bases from J, the gap between germline ends came to 9 bases. The CDR3 nucleotides read TGCGCCAGCAGCCAAGAAAGAGGCCGTGGCTACACCTTC. It translates to CASSQERGRGYTF.

The CDR3 region is CAIPGLNTGELFF. Written as DNA, the CDR3 is TGTGCCATCCCGGGACTCAACACCGGGGAGCTGTTTTTT. The V call is TRBV7-9, the J call TRBJ2-2, with D possibly matching TRBD2 (6 bases). Germline values: CDR1 SEHNR, CDR2 FQNEAQ (reference sequence). This CDR3 region has 13 residues. The ends were cut back, 10 bases at V and 2 bases at J, with 11 bases in the middle.

The gene calls are TRBV10-3 and TRBJ2-6; D is perhaps TRBD1 (6 bases). V was clipped by 11 bases and J by 0 bases, with 23 bases between them. This CDR3 is 18 amino acids long. The germline V gene encodes CDR1 ENHRY and CDR2 SYGVKD. This CDR3 reads CASTGGWELLSGANVLTF. The CDR3 DNA is TGTGCCTCAACTGGGGGCTGGGAACTACTCTCTGGGGCCAACGTCCTGACTTTC.

The chain is built from TRBV19 and TRBJ2-2; no clear D gene. This CDR3 comprises 14 residues. The germline gives CDR1 LNHDA, CDR2 SQIVND (reference sequence). V lost 2 bases and J lost 8, with 12 bases in between. The CDR3 sequence: CASSIQKKLGELFF. DNA of the CDR3: TGTGCCAGTAGTATACAGAAGAAGTTGGGGGAGCTGTTTTTT.

The chain carries TRBV10-3 and TRBJ2-7, with 7 nucleotides matching TRBD2. Germline V lookup: CDR1 ENHRY, CDR2 SYGVKD. V was pared by 6 bases and J by 0 bases, with 5 bases of the junction left unmatched. There are 14 residues in the CDR3. CDR3 sequence: CAISSGASSYEQYF. Here the CDR3 DNA reads TGTGCCATCAGCAGCGGGGCTAGCTCCTACGAGCAGTACTTC.

This clone was detected once. The chain carries TRBV7-8 and TRBJ2-1; D may be TRBD2 (6 bases). This CDR3 is built from 14 residues. Germline-derived CDR1 and CDR2 are SGHVS and FQNEAQ. The V and J ends lost 4 bases and 4 bases respectively, with 11 bases between them. The CDR3 bases are TGTGCCAGCAGCTCACTAGCTCCGTACAATGAGCAGTTCTTC. It translates to CASSSLAPYNEQFF.

V gene TRBV19 combines with J gene TRBJ2-1; the D gene is possibly TRBD2 (6 bases). The germline V gene has CDR1 LNHDA and CDR2 SQIVND (reference sequence). V lost 9 bases and J 8 bases, leaving 20 bases between the germline ends. The CDR3 loop spans 14 amino acids. CDR3 nucleotides: TGTGCCAGCCTCGGGACTCCCGGGTCAGATGAGCAGTTCTTC. This gives the protein CASLGTPGSDEQFF.